The 8 T cell receptor beta chains below were found in one sample sequenced in a study of radiation and T cells in renal cell carcinoma. The repertoire was sequenced with immunoSEQ multiplex PCR; TCRdb's copy has only in-frame clones and lacks some. The profile shows 100,000 to 150,000 clones, 81% of them singletons. Time point here: blood 2 weeks post-SBRT. Sample treatment: 15 Gy SBRT to primary tumor, nephrectomy 4 weeks later. The sequences come from blood, collected from a patient whose treatment included radiotherapy and nephrectomy. These receptors were taken from a woman aged 55-70 years with renal cell carcinoma.

About this clone itself: Other DNA sequences in this sample translate to the same CDR3. The chain carries TRBV9 and TRBJ1-1, with a tentative D call TRBD1 (5 bases). V was clipped by 4 bases and J by 1 base, with 11 bases between them. Germline CDR1 SGDLS, CDR2 YYNGEE. The CDR3 covers 14 residues. The chain's CDR3 is CASSPGGGNTEAFF. The CDR3 nucleotides are TGTGCCAGCAGCCCCGGGGGGGGGAACACTGAAGCTTTCTTT.

The table lists this clone with a few counts. The chain has TRBV6-4 and TRBJ2-1; D tentatively reads TRBD1 or TRBD2 (5 bases each). CDR1 and CDR2 from the germline V gene are MRHNA and SNTAGT. Trimming took off 4 bases at V and 2 bases at J, with 12 bases between the two ends. The CDR3 contains 15 residues. CDR3: CASSVRDGPYNEQFF. CDR3 nucleotide sequence: TGTGCCAGCAGTGTGAGGGACGGACCCTACAATGAGCAGTTCTTC.

This clone occurred once. This rearrangement joins TRBV15 to TRBJ1-2; 10 bases are shared with TRBD1. The CDR3 has 17 amino acids. The V gene end was trimmed by 1 base and the J gene end by 8 bases; junction bases not matched to a gene: 13. Germline loops: CDR1 LNHNV, CDR2 YYDKDF (reference sequence). CDR3 bases: TGTGCCACCAGCAGAGGACAGGGGGCGATACGGTTTCGGGGCTACACCTTC. Translation: CATSRGQGAIRFRGYTF.

V and J are TRBV7-9 and TRBJ2-5; D is uncertain. Trimming left V 5 bases short and J 4 bases short, with 5 bases between. Germline V gene lookup returns CDR1 SEHNR and CDR2 FQNEAQ (reference sequence). The CDR3 runs 11 residues. CDR3 bases: TGTGCCAGCAGCGCCCCAGAGACCCAGTACTTC. Translating it yields CASSAPETQYF.

V usage is TRBV7-2 and J usage is TRBJ1-3; unclear D gene. Germline V gives CDR1 SGHTA, CDR2 FQGNSA. The CDR3 spans 14 residues. V was pared by 2 bases and J by 4 bases, with 9 bases between. The CDR3 sequence: CASSLLGPGNTIYF. The CDR3 coding sequence is TGTGCCAGCAGCTTACTGGGCCCGGGAAACACCATATATTTT.

The chain combines TRBV27 with TRBJ1-2; D is ambiguous. Germline assignment: CDR1 MNHEY and CDR2 SMNVEV (reference sequence). The germline V and J ends were trimmed by 5 bases and 2 bases, with 18 bases remaining between them. The CDR3 loop spans 16 amino acids. The CDR3 is CASSPAPGQRNYGYTF. Here the CDR3 DNA reads TGTGCCAGCAGTCCAGCCCCCGGGCAGCGAAACTATGGCTACACCTTC.

J is TRBJ1-1 and V is TRBV6-5; D is possibly TRBD1 (5 bases). V was trimmed by 0 bases and J by 4 bases, leaving 9 bases between them. The CDR3 has 14 residues. The germline CDR1 and CDR2 sequences are MNHEY and SVGAGI. Here the CDR3 reads CASSYSGTPTEAFF. The CDR3, as DNA: TGTGCCAGCAGTTACTCGGGGACCCCCACTGAAGCTTTCTTT.

This chain links TRBV5-1 with TRBJ2-3; D gene ambiguous. CDR3 length: 15 residues. V lost 7 bases and J 5 bases, leaving 20 bases between the germline ends. CDR1 is SGHRS, CDR2 YFSETQ, per germline. The CDR3 sequence: CASGIVGRSGDTQYF. The DNA for the CDR3 is TGCGCCAGCGGCATAGTCGGTCGCAGTGGAGATACGCAGTATTTT.